One and the same sample provided the 16 T cell receptor beta chains below, sequenced in a study of T cell repertoires in cytomegalovirus infection. MiXCR, applied by TCRdb to the reads, yields one record per CDR3 protein. The top ten hold 1.5% to 2% of the sample, which has 200,000 to 250,000 distinct CDR3 sequences, 10% to 15% seen once. Sequences were obtained from PBMCs. Source of these receptors: a human donor in good health (CMV status not recorded). Some clones in this sample may be carry-over from other donors' samples.

This chain joins TRBV5-1 and TRBJ2-7, with unresolved D. Between the trimmed V and J ends, which lost 4 bases and 0 bases, there was a span of 14 bases. The CDR3 contains 15 residues. Per germline, CDR1 SGHRS and CDR2 YFSETQ. CDR3 loop: CASSLDGGSSYEQYF. The CDR3 nucleotides read TGCGCCAGCAGCCTGGACGGTGGAAGCTCCTACGAGCAGTACTTC.

The chain is built from TRBV20-1 and TRBJ1-1; TRBD1 matches at 7 bases. Trimming removed 0 bases from V and 5 bases from J; junction bases left unmatched: 9. The germline V gene has CDR1 DFQATT and CDR2 SNEGSKA (reference sequence). This CDR3 contains 15 residues. CDR3 DNA sequence: TGCAGTGCTAGAGATAGGGGACAGCTTAGGACTGAAGCTTTCTTT. Translating it yields CSARDRGQLRTEAFF.

This clonotype was recorded at least ten times. The chain couples TRBV4-3 to TRBJ1-6, with TRBD1 identical over 8 bases. CDR1 is LGHNA and CDR2 is YSLEER in the germline V gene. V lost 2 bases, J lost 8 bases, and 17 bases stayed unmatched. CDR3 length: 19 amino acids. CDR3 protein: CASSQKLLGQGSSDSPLHF. In DNA form, the CDR3 reads TGCGCCAGCAGCCAAAAATTACTCGGACAGGGATCTTCGGATTCACCCCTCCACTTT.

The CDR3 loop reads CSARRSGQPQHF. In nucleotides, the CDR3 is TGCAGTGCTAGAAGGTCGGGGCAGCCCCAGCATTTT. J is TRBJ1-5 and V is TRBV20-1; D call uncertain. Germline values: CDR1 DFQATT, CDR2 SNEGSKA (reference sequence). Trimming shortened V by 2 bases and J by 7 bases, and 9 bases separated the two germline ends. The CDR3 runs 12 residues.

Only a few counts were recorded for this clonotype. This chain uses TRBV20-1 with TRBJ2-1; possibly TRBD2 for D (5 bases). V dropped 0 bases and J dropped 7 bases, with 22 bases sitting between them. Germline V gives CDR1 DFQATT, CDR2 SNEGSKA (reference sequence). This CDR3 has 17 residues. CDR3 bases: TGCAGTGCTAGAGACCGAGGGCAGACCATTTCTAGGAATGAGCAGTTCTTC. It is translated as CSARDRGQTISRNEQFF.

This clonotype was seen repeatedly, ten times or more. The chain carries TRBV12-3 or TRBV12-4 and TRBJ1-4; D gene uncertain. The V end was cut by 2 bases, the J end by 4 bases, with 8 bases between. The CDR3 has 14 residues. CDR3 loop: CASSLSGVNEKLFF. CDR3 nucleotides: TGTGCCAGCAGTTTAAGCGGCGTTAATGAAAAACTGTTTTTT.

This clonotype came up a few times. V usage is TRBV6-2 or TRBV6-3 and J usage is TRBJ2-3, with D perhaps assigned TRBD1 or TRBD2 (5 bases each). CDR1 and CDR2 from the germline V gene are MNHEY and SVGEGT. Trimming removed 1 base at V and 2 bases at J, with 7 bases between. This CDR3 contains 14 residues. The CDR3 DNA follows: TGTGCCAGCAGTTACTTGGGGACCACAGATACGCAGTATTTT. Its protein is CASSYLGTTDTQYF.

The V gene is TRBV5-6, the J gene TRBJ1-1; the D gene is possibly TRBD1 (6 bases). The germline V gene encodes CDR1 SGHDT and CDR2 YYEEEE. V was trimmed by 5 bases and J by 6 bases, leaving 17 bases between them. The CDR3 has 14 amino acids. CDR3 sequence: CASRIQGSGPEAFF. The CDR3 nucleotides are TGTGCCAGCAGGATACAGGGTAGCGGCCCTGAAGCTTTCTTT.

The sample holds many counts of this clonotype. The CDR3 nucleotides read TGTGCCAGCAGCGCGTTGGGCGACAGGGGGTACCCGTTCTTC. It translates to CASSALGDRGYPFF. The rearrangement links TRBV11-2 to TRBJ2-1, with TRBD1 identical over 9 bases. Trimming removed 5 bases from V and 15 bases from J; junction bases left unmatched: 14. This CDR3 is built from 14 residues. Germline-derived CDR1 and CDR2 are SGHAT and FQNNGV.

The chain recombines TRBV19 with TRBJ2-7, with a weak D call TRBD2 (6 bases). The CDR3 extends over 14 amino acids. V was clipped by 3 bases and J by 7 bases, with 16 bases between them. Looked up from germline, CDR1 is LNHDA and CDR2 is SQIVND (reference sequence). As DNA, the CDR3 is TGTGCCAGTAGTATGGAGGGAAATTGGAGGGAGCAGTACTTC. This sequence encodes CASSMEGNWREQYF.

This clonotype was detected only a few times. The chain joins TRBV19 to TRBJ1-3, with D perhaps TRBD1 (5 bases). Germline lookup yields CDR1 LNHDA and CDR2 SQIVND (reference sequence). The CDR3 contains 15 residues. Trimming removed 3 bases from V and 5 bases from J, with 14 bases in between. Written as DNA, the CDR3 is TGTGCCAGTAGTATTGACAGCGTGCCTAGAAACACCATATATTTT. It translates to CASSIDSVPRNTIYF.

V and J are TRBV7-2 and TRBJ2-3, with 16 positions matching TRBD2. Unmatched junction bases numbered 5, after V lost 4 bases and J lost 1 base. The germline V gene has CDR1 SGHTA and CDR2 FQGNSA. There are 18 residues in the CDR3. In DNA form, the CDR3 reads TGTGCCAGCAGCTCGGGACTAGCGGGGGGGTATGGCACAGATACGCAGTATTTT. This encodes CASSSGLAGGYGTDTQYF.

The chain uses TRBV6-2 or TRBV6-3 and TRBJ2-3; 11 bases match TRBD2. V lost 6 bases to trimming and J lost 1 base; unmatched junction nucleotides: 12. The CDR3 loop spans 18 amino acids. Per the germline V gene, CDR1 is MNHEY and CDR2 is SVGEGT. The CDR3 sequence is CASSALAGVNHRTDTQYF. CDR3 in DNA: TGTGCCAGCAGCGCACTAGCGGGAGTGAATCATCGCACAGATACGCAGTATTTT.

The chain combines TRBV28 with TRBJ1-1; a possible D gene is TRBD1 (5 bases). CDR3 length equals 13 residues. CDR1 is MDHEN, CDR2 SYDVKM, per germline. Trimming removed 7 bases from V and 1 base from J, with 10 bases in between. The CDR3 region has the DNA TGTGCCAGCATCCGTAGGGGGAACACTGAAGCTTTCTTT. Its translation is CASIRRGNTEAFF.

This clonotype was recorded a few times. V is TRBV28 and J is TRBJ2-7; TRBD1 is a possible D gene (5 bases). Trimming left V 5 bases short and J 3 bases short, with 11 bases between. Germline V gene sequence: CDR1 MDHEN, CDR2 SYDVKM. The CDR3 has 13 residues. The CDR3 protein is CASSPGNLYEQYF. The CDR3 DNA sequence: TGTGCCAGCAGTCCAGGGAATCTCTACGAGCAGTACTTC.

This clonotype has just a few counts. The V and J genes are TRBV29-1 and TRBJ2-7, with 9 bases that match TRBD1. V was pared by 2 bases and J by 3 bases, with 2 bases of the junction left unmatched. CDR1 is SQVTM, CDR2 ANQGSEA, per germline. CDR3 length: 13 residues. The CDR3 spells CSVEQTGGYEQYF. Here the CDR3 DNA reads TGCAGCGTTGAACAGACAGGGGGCTACGAGCAGTACTTC.